This T cell receptor (beta chain) is from a study of OX40 agonist ivuxolimab in advanced cancers. Study background: Males comprised roughly four fifths of the group, whose mean age was approximately 60 years (range roughly 23 to 90). Antecedent anti-PD-1, anti-PD-L1 or anti-CTLA-4 therapy was permissible, with roughly 40% having received some.

Measured with immunoSEQ multiplex PCR; TCRdb has only the in-frame clones, and not every one. Of tens of thousands of clones listed, around 86% are singletons. CDR3 length: 15 amino acids. V was cut by 3 bases and J by 2 bases, with 13 bases left in between. The germline V gene encodes CDR1 KGHSH and CDR2 LQKENI. Concerning this clone: As yet, its antigen is unknown.

Overall study results and limits: Clones of CD4+ and CD8+ blood T cells grew by week 6 at doses of 0.1 to 3.0 mg/kg.

The V and J genes are TRBV18 and TRBJ1-2; unclear D gene. The TCR sequence derives from an adult with an advanced solid tumor such as melanoma, head and neck, liver or kidney cancer. The source material was CD4+ or CD8+ T cells sorted from blood, sampled in a trial of the OX40 agonist ivuxolimab. As DNA, the CDR3 is TGTGCCAGCTCACCCTCCCCCCCGAGGAACTATGGCTACACCTTC. Encoded protein: CASSPSPPRNYGYTF.